The 31 T cell receptor beta chains below were found in one sample sequenced in a study of CD8+ T cells in alopecia areata. RNA was extracted and reverse transcribed into cDNA as the sequencing template. The table came from immunoSEQ multiplex PCR; TCRdb's copy has only in-frame clones and leaves some out. The table includes some 30,000 clones, approximately 56% detected once. Input material: NKG2D-high CD8+ T cells sorted from blood. These receptors were obtained from a human donor with alopecia areata.

Only a few counts were recorded for this clone. V and J are TRBV2 and TRBJ2-7, with 9 nucleotides matching TRBD1. Germline trimming cut 7 bases from V and 5 bases from J; bases unmatched to any gene: 3. CDR3 length equals 12 residues. Per germline, CDR1 SNHLY and CDR2 FYNNEI. Written as DNA, the CDR3 is TGTGCCAGCACGGGACAGGGTAACGAGCAGTACTTC. Translation gives CASTGQGNEQYF.

This sequence joins TRBV27 and TRBJ2-5, with D perhaps TRBD2 (5 bases). Deletions cut 3 bases from V and 4 bases from J, with 9 bases between. From germline, CDR1 is MNHEY and CDR2 SMNVEV (reference sequence). This CDR3 has 13 amino acids. CDR3 region: CASSLGEGETQYF. DNA of the CDR3: TGTGCCAGCAGTTTGGGTGAGGGAGAGACCCAGTACTTC.

The chain combines TRBV10-3 with TRBJ2-7; 9 bases map to TRBD1. The CDR3 totals 15 residues. The ends lost 6 bases at V and 3 bases at J; junction bases unmatched: 9. The germline gives CDR1 ENHRY, CDR2 SYGVKD. The DNA for the CDR3 is TGTGCCATCAGAGCCCCGGGACAGGGAGTCTACGAGCAGTACTTC. Translation: CAIRAPGQGVYEQYF.

This clone was counted a few times. The rearrangement joins TRBV5-4 to TRBJ2-7; the match to TRBD2 covers 10 bases. The CDR3 contains 17 residues. Per germline, CDR1 SGHNT and CDR2 YYREEE (reference sequence). V lost 3 bases to trimming and J lost 2 bases; unmatched junction nucleotides: 11. This chain's CDR3 is CASSYGTAGGRTYEQYF. The CDR3 region has the DNA TGTGCCAGCAGCTATGGTACAGCGGGAGGGCGTACCTACGAGCAGTACTTC.

This CDR3 reads CASSRLTHEQYF. The CDR3 nucleotides read TGTGCCAGCAGTAGACTGACTCACGAGCAGTACTTC. The rearrangement uses TRBV2 and TRBJ2-7; D is undetermined. CDR1 SNHLY and CDR2 FYNNEI come from the germline V gene. Trimming left V 5 bases short and J 5 bases short, with 10 bases between. The CDR3 covers 12 residues.

This clone turned up a few times. V usage is TRBV29-1 and J usage is TRBJ2-3, with 13 bases identical to TRBD2. The CDR3 totals 16 residues. The trim removed 4 bases at V and 3 bases at J, leaving 7 bases unmatched. The germline CDR1 and CDR2 sequences are SQVTM and ANQGSEA. The CDR3 sequence is CSVAWTSGRETDTQYF. CDR3 coding DNA: TGCAGCGTTGCCTGGACTAGCGGGAGAGAGACAGATACGCAGTATTTT.

The rearrangement joins TRBV21-1 to TRBJ2-7; no DNA check was done on the table's D call, TRBD1. TRBV21-1 is a known pseudogene. This CDR3 region has 15 residues. The CDR3 loop is CASSNRDRAPYEQYF. DNA of the CDR3: TGTGCCAGCAGCAACCGGGACAGGGCCCCCTACGAGCAGTACTTC.

The rearrangement joins TRBV29-1 to TRBJ2-3; D unclear. With 3 bases removed from V and 9 bases from J, the gap between germline ends came to 10 bases. CDR3 length equals 11 residues. In germline, CDR1 is SQVTM, CDR2 ANQGSEA. The CDR3 loop is CSVERLGTQYF. In nucleotides, the CDR3 is TGCAGCGTTGAGAGGCTGGGGACGCAGTATTTT.

A remark on this clone: The sample contains more than one DNA sequence encoding this CDR3. The J gene is TRBJ2-7, the V gene TRBV5-1; unclear D gene. This CDR3 is built from 11 residues. Germline V lookup: CDR1 SGHRS, CDR2 YFSETQ. V lost 0 bases and J lost 4, with 2 bases in between. The CDR3 spells CASSLGYEQYF. Here the CDR3 DNA reads TGCGCCAGCAGCTTGGGATACGAGCAGTACTTC.

The chain is built from TRBV27 and TRBJ2-5, with 10 bases lining up with TRBD1. The V segment lost 2 bases and the J segment 4 bases; nucleotides outside the gene matches: 1. The CDR3 is 14 amino acids. Germline V gene sequence: CDR1 MNHEY, CDR2 SMNVEV (reference sequence). CDR3 amino acids: CASSLGQGGETQYF. The CDR3 DNA reads as TGTGCCAGCAGTTTAGGACAGGGGGGAGAGACCCAGTACTTC.

The CDR3 DNA reads as TGTGCCAGCAGTCTCGATACAGGGGCTCCCTCCTACGAGCAGTACTTC. Its translation: CASSLDTGAPSYEQYF. The chain couples TRBV28 to TRBJ2-7; TRBD1 matches 7 bases. This CDR3 has 16 amino acids. V lost 5 bases and J lost 0; bases outside the gene matches: 10. Germline V gives CDR1 MDHEN, CDR2 SYDVKM.

This clone is a singleton in its sample. The rearrangement links TRBV7-9 to TRBJ2-5, with 8 bases that match TRBD1. The V gene end was trimmed by 5 bases and the J gene end by 7 bases; junction bases not matched to a gene: 9. Germline CDR1 and CDR2: SEHNR and FQNEAQ (reference sequence). This CDR3 has 14 amino acids. The CDR3 here is CASSHPDRVVTQYF. CDR3 DNA sequence: TGTGCCAGCAGCCACCCGGACAGGGTAGTGACCCAGTACTTC.

This clone was detected a few times. V and J are TRBV7-2 and TRBJ2-3; 11 nucleotides match TRBD2. This CDR3 has 17 residues. V gave up 5 bases and J gave up 2 bases; unmatched junction bases: 9. Germline V gene sequence: CDR1 SGHTA, CDR2 FQGNSA. CDR3 region: CASSAVQGLAATDTQYF. The CDR3 DNA sequence: TGTGCCAGCAGCGCCGTTCAGGGACTAGCGGCCACAGATACGCAGTATTTT.

V is TRBV27 and J is TRBJ2-7; 10 bases agree with TRBD1. The germline CDR1 and CDR2 sequences are MNHEY and SMNVEV (reference sequence). Trimming at V came to 3 bases and at J to 4 bases, leaving 9 bases not matched to a gene. The CDR3 contains 16 residues. The CDR3 DNA sequence: TGTGCCAGCAGTTTGTTCCTGGGGACAGGGGTTTACGAGCAGTACTTC. Its protein is CASSLFLGTGVYEQYF.

The rearrangement joins TRBV4-3 to TRBJ1-6, with TRBD1 identical over 9 bases. V was pared by 1 base and J by 10 bases, with 5 bases of the junction left unmatched. CDR1 is LGHNA, CDR2 YSLEER, per germline. The CDR3 runs 15 residues. The CDR3 is CASSQGTGEGSPLHF. In DNA, the CDR3 is TGCGCCAGCAGCCAAGGGACAGGGGAGGGCTCACCCCTCCACTTT.

A few counts support this clone. This chain connects TRBV7-9 to TRBJ2-1; 11 positions agree with TRBD2. The CDR3 totals 14 residues. Germline values: CDR1 SEHNR, CDR2 FQNEAQ (reference sequence). J was trimmed by 7 bases and V by 4 bases; bases with no gene match: 3. CDR3 region: CASSSLAGGNEQFF. In DNA form, the CDR3 reads TGTGCCAGCAGCTCTCTAGCGGGAGGTAATGAGCAGTTCTTC.

The chain employs TRBV7-2 and TRBJ2-7; possibly TRBD1 for D (6 bases). CDR1 and CDR2 from the germline V gene are SGHTA and FQGNSA. The CDR3 loop spans 14 amino acids. V lost 4 bases, J lost 1 base, and 11 bases lay in between. CDR3 amino acids: CASSWGRGSYEQYF. The CDR3 region has the DNA TGTGCCAGCAGCTGGGGCAGGGGTTCCTACGAGCAGTACTTC.

Here the CDR3 DNA reads TGCAGCGTTGCGACTAGCGGGAGCACCGGGGAGCTGTTTTTT. Its translation: CSVATSGSTGELFF. The chain links TRBV29-1 to TRBJ2-2, with TRBD2 identical over 12 bases. Germline CDR1 SQVTM, CDR2 ANQGSEA. The J segment lost 4 bases and the V segment lost 4 bases, leaving 1 base of the junction unmatched. The CDR3 totals 14 residues.

This clone was counted a few times. Germline is not matched at one junction end, which may reflect a read error. V usage is TRBV7-2 and J usage is TRBJ2-1, with 10 bases matching TRBD2. This CDR3 is 14 amino acids long. Germline V gene data show CDR1 as SGHTA and CDR2 as FQGNSA. CDR3 residues: CASSLAGAWDEQFF. The DNA for the CDR3 is TGTGCCAGCAGCCTAGCGGGGGCCTGGGATGAGCAGTTCTTC. The full variable domain, completed using reference TRBV7-2 and TRBJ2-1, is GAGVSQSPSNKVTEKGKDVELRCDPISGHTALYWYRQSLGQGLEFLIYFQGNSAPDKSGLPSDRFSAERTGGSVSTLTIQRTQQEDSAVYLCASSLAGAWDEQFFGPGTRLTVL.

This clone has only one observation. The chain joins TRBV29-1 to TRBJ2-5, with 12 bases lining up with TRBD2. V dropped 6 bases and J dropped 3; count of bases not matched to a gene: 2. Germline lookup yields CDR1 SQVTM and CDR2 ANQGSEA. The CDR3 sequence is 13 residues long. The CDR3 reads CSVLAGGEETQYF. In DNA, the CDR3 is TGCAGCGTACTAGCGGGAGGAGAAGAGACCCAGTACTTC.

The V call is TRBV7-6, the J call TRBJ2-1; 10 positions match TRBD2. With V trimmed by 1 base and J by 6 bases, 3 bases remained unmatched. The germline CDR1 and CDR2 sequences are SGHVS and FNYEAQ. This CDR3 is built from 15 residues. CDR3 residues: CASSLGLAGGNEQFF. Written as DNA, the CDR3 is TGTGCCAGCAGCTTAGGCTTAGCGGGAGGCAATGAGCAGTTCTTC.

The chain carries TRBV4-1 and TRBJ1-5; TRBD1 agrees at 7 bases. Germline V gives CDR1 MGHRA, CDR2 YSYEKL. This CDR3 has 17 residues. V shed 4 bases and J 0 bases; nucleotides not matched to a gene: 9. The chain's CDR3 is CASSRWEGTDSNQPQHF. CDR3 in DNA: TGCGCCAGCAGCCGGTGGGAAGGGACAGATAGCAATCAGCCCCAGCATTTT.

This clone occurred a few times. The junction departs from the called germline gene at one end, perhaps through a read error. V gene TRBV7-9 combines with J gene TRBJ1-4; D not certain. Per the germline V gene, CDR1 is SEHNR and CDR2 is FQNEAQ (reference sequence). The length of the CDR3 is 15 residues. Written as DNA, the CDR3 is TGTGCCAGCAGATTAGGACGTGTGGGTAATGAAAAACTGTTTTTT. Translated: CASRLGRVGNEKLFF.

By sample fraction, this clone is medium-sized (0.01 to 0.1%). The J gene is TRBJ2-5, the V gene TRBV4-1, with a weak D call TRBD2 (5 bases). Germline V gene sequence: CDR1 MGHRA, CDR2 YSYEKL. The V end lost 10 bases, the J end lost 4 bases, and 22 bases lay between the germline ends. The CDR3 is 15 amino acids. This chain's CDR3 is CANHRGVQLGETQYF. The CDR3 nucleotides are TGCGCCAACCACCGTGGGGTACAACTAGGAGAGACCCAGTACTTC.

This clone was observed once. The chain links TRBV30 to TRBJ2-6, with unresolved D. Germline V gives CDR1 GTSNPN, CDR2 SVGIG (reference sequence). Deletions cut 6 bases from V and 0 bases from J, with 6 bases between. The CDR3 extends over 13 amino acids. CDR3: CACLPSGANVLTF. Written as DNA, the CDR3 is TGTGCCTGCCTACCCTCTGGGGCCAACGTCCTGACTTTC.

There are a few counts of this clone. Other DNA sequences of this sample code for an identical CDR3. The J gene is TRBJ2-7, the V gene TRBV27; 14 nucleotides line up with TRBD2. The CDR3 has 15 residues. Germline V CDR1 and CDR2: MNHEY, SMNVEV (reference sequence). Trimming at V came to 6 bases and at J to 4 bases, leaving 5 bases not matched to a gene. CDR3 amino acids: CASRGTSGSIYEQYF. DNA for the CDR3: TGTGCCAGCAGGGGGACTAGCGGGAGTATATACGAGCAGTACTTC.

V and J are TRBV4-2 and TRBJ2-1, with D maybe TRBD1 (6 bases). The CDR3 extends over 18 amino acids. Trimming pared 0 bases from V and 4 bases from J, leaving 19 bases between. Germline V gives CDR1 LGHNA, CDR2 YNFKEQ. The CDR3 DNA follows: TGTGCCAGCAGCCAAGATAATTTCGGGACAACTTTTTACAATGAGCAGTTCTTC. Protein sequence: CASSQDNFGTTFYNEQFF.

This chain connects TRBV27 to TRBJ1-1; D gene uncertain. This CDR3 has 15 residues. Trimming left V 0 bases short and J 1 base short, with 9 bases between. Germline CDR1 MNHEY, CDR2 SMNVEV (reference sequence). CDR3 region: CASSLSSGGNTEAFF. In nucleotides, the CDR3 is TGTGCCAGCAGTTTATCGTCGGGCGGGAACACTGAAGCTTTCTTT.

This clone was counted a few times. The chain couples TRBV4-1 to TRBJ2-7, with D uncertain. The CDR3 is made up of 14 amino acids. Trimming cost V 0 bases and J 3 bases, with 9 bases left between them. The germline gives CDR1 MGHRA, CDR2 YSYEKL. In DNA, the CDR3 is TGCGCCAGCAGCCAAGATAGGTTGGTCTACGAGCAGTACTTC. It is translated as CASSQDRLVYEQYF.

The chain uses TRBV29-1 and TRBJ2-7; 8 positions agree with TRBD2. The V and J ends lost 4 bases and 4 bases, in that order; junction bases with no gene match: 3. From germline, CDR1 is SQVTM and CDR2 ANQGSEA. CDR3 length: 12 residues. The CDR3 nucleotides are TGCAGCGTTGCCACTAGCGGATACGAGCAGTACTTC. It encodes CSVATSGYEQYF.

In its sample, this clone was seen once. The chain uses TRBV10-3 and TRBJ2-5, with 10 bases aligning to TRBD2. Germline CDR1 is ENHRY and CDR2 is SYGVKD. V lost 6 bases to trimming and J lost 5 bases; unmatched junction nucleotides: 9. This CDR3 comprises 15 residues. CDR3 residues: CAIRASGSQWETQYF. The DNA for the CDR3 is TGTGCCATCAGGGCTAGCGGGAGTCAGTGGGAGACCCAGTACTTC.